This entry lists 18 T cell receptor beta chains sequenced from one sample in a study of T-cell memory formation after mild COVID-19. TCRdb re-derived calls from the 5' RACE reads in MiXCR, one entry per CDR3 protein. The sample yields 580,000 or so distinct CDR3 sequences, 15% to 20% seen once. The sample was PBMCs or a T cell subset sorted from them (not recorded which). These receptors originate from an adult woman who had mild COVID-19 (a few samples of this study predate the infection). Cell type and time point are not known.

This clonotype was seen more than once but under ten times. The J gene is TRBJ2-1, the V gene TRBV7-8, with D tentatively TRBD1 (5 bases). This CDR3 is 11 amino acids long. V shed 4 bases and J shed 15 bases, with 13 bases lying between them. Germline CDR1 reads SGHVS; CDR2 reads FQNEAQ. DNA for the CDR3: TGTGCCAGCAGCTCGCGTCAGGGTCTGTTCTTC. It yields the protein CASSSRQGLFF.

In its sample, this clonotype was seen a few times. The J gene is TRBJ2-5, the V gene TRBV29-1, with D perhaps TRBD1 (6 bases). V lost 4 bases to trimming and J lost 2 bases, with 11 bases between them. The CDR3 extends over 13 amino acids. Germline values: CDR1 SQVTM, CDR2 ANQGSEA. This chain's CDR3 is CSVVRGPQETQYF. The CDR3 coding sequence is TGCAGCGTTGTCAGGGGTCCGCAAGAGACCCAGTACTTC.

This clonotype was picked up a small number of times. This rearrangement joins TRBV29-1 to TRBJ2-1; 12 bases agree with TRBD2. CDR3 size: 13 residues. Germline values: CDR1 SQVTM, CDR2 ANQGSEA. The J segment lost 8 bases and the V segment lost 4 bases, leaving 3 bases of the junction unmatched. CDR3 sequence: CSVGTSGRYEQFF. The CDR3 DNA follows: TGCAGCGTTGGCACTAGCGGGAGGTATGAGCAGTTCTTC.

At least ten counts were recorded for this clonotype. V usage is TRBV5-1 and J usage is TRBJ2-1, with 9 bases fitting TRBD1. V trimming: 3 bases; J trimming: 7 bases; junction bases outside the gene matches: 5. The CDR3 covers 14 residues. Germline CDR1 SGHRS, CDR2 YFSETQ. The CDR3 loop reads CASSSGTGRNEQFF. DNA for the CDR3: TGCGCCAGCAGCTCCGGGACAGGGCGGAATGAGCAGTTCTTC. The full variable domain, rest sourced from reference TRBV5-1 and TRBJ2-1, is KAGVTQTPRYLIKTRGQQVTLSCSPISGHRSVSWYQQTPGQGLQFLFEYFSETQRNKGNFPGRFSGRQFSNSRSEMNVSTLELGDSALYLCASSSGTGRNEQFFGPGTRLTVL.

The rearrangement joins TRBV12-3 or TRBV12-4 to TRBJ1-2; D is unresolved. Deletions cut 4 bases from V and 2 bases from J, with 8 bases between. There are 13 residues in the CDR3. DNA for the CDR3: TGTGCCAGCAGTTATTCGCTCAACTATGGCTACACCTTC. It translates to CASSYSLNYGYTF.

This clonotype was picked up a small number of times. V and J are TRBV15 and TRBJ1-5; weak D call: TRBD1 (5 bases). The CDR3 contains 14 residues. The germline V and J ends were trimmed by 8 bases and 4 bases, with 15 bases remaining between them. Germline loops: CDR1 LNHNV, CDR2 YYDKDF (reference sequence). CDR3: CATATGETNQPQHF. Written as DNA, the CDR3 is TGTGCCACCGCGACGGGGGAGACGAATCAGCCCCAGCATTTT.

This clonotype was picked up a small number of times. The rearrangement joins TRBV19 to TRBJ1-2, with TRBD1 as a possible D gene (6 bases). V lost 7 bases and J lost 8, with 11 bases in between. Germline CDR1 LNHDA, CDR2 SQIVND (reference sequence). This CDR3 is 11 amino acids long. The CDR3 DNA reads TGTGCCAGTAAGGACAGCGGGGGCTACACCTTC. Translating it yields CASKDSGGYTF.

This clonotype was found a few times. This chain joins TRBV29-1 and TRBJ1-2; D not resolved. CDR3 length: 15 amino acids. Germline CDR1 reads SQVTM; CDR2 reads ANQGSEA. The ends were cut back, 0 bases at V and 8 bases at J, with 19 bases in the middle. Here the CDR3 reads CSVEDTPDPPHGYTF. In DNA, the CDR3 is TGCAGCGTTGAAGATACCCCTGATCCTCCCCACGGCTACACCTTC.

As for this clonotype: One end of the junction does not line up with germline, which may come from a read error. CDR3 amino acids: CASCFSYRDLMNTEAFF. CDR3 sequence (DNA): TGTGCCAGCTGTTTCTCCTACAGGGACCTAATGAACACTGAAGCTTTCTTT. The chain joins TRBV12-3 or TRBV12-4 to TRBJ1-1; maybe TRBD1 (6 bases). There are 17 residues in the CDR3.

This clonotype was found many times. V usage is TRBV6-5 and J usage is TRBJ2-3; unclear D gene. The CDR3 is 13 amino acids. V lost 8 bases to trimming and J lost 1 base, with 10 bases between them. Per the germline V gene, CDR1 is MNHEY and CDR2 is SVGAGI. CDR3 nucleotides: TGTGCCAGCCGACCTCTGGGCACAGATACGCAGTATTTT. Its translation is CASRPLGTDTQYF.

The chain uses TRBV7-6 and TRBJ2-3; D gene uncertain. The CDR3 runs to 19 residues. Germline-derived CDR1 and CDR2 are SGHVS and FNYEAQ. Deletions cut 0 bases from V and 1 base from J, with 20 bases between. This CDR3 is CASSLAAARIAYGTDTQYF. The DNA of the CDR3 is TGTGCCAGCAGCTTAGCGGCGGCAAGGATCGCCTACGGCACAGATACGCAGTATTTT.

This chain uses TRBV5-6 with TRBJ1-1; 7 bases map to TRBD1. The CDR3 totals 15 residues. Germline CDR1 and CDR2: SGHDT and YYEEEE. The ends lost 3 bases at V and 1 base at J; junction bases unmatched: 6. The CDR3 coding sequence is TGTGCCAGCAGCTCCGTTGACAGGGAGAACACTGAAGCTTTCTTT. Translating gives CASSSVDRENTEAFF.

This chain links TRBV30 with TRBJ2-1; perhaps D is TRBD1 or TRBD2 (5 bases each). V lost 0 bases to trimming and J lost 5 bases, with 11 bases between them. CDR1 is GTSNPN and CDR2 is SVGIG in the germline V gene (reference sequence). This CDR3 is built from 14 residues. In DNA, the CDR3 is TGTGCCTGGAGTGTAGCGGTGGGGGACAATGAGCAGTTCTTC. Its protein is CAWSVAVGDNEQFF.

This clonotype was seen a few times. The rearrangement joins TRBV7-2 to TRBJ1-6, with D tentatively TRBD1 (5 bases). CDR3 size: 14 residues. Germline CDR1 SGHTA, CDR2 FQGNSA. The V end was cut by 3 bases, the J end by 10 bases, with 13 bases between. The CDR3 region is CASSLNRRWSPLHF. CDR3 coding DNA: TGTGCCAGCAGCTTGAACAGGAGATGGTCACCCCTCCACTTT.

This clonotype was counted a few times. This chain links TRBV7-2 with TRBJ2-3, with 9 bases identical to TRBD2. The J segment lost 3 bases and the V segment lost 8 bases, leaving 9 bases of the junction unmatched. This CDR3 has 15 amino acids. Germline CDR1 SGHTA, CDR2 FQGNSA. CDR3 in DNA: TGTGCCAGCGCGGCCAGCGGGGGGTCTACAGATACGCAGTATTTT. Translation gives CASAASGGSTDTQYF.

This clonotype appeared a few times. The CDR3 sequence is CSVGEGRGVQETQYF. CDR3 coding DNA: TGCAGCGTTGGAGAAGGGCGGGGGGTCCAAGAGACCCAGTACTTC. J is TRBJ2-5 and V is TRBV29-1; 8 nucleotides match TRBD2. The CDR3 loop spans 15 amino acids. CDR1 and CDR2 from the germline V gene are SQVTM and ANQGSEA. J lost 1 base, V lost 4 bases, and 8 bases had no gene match.

Here the CDR3 reads CASSLAAPTGDYGYTF. DNA of the CDR3: TGTGCCAGCAGCTTAGCGGCCCCGACAGGGGACTATGGCTACACCTTC. V is TRBV7-2 and J is TRBJ1-2; 8 nucleotides align to TRBD1. The CDR3 extends over 16 amino acids. The V segment lost 0 bases and the J segment 3 bases; nucleotides outside the gene matches: 6. CDR1 is SGHTA, CDR2 FQGNSA, per germline.

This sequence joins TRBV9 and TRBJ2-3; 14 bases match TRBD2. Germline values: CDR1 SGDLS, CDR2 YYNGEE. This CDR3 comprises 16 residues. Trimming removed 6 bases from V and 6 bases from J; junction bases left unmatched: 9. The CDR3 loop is CASTRLAGGHLDTQYF. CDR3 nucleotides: TGTGCCAGCACTCGACTAGCGGGAGGGCATCTGGATACGCAGTATTTT.